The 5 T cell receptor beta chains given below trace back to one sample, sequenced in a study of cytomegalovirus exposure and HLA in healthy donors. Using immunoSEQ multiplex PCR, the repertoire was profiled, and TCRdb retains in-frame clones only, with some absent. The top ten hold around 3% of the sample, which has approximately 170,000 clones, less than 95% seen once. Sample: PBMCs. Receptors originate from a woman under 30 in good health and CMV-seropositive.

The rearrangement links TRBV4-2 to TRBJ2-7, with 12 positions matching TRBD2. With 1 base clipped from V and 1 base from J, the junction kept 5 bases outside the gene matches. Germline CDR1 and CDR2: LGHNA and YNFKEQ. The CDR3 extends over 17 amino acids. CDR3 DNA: TGTGCCAGCAGCCAAGCTACTAGCGGGGGGCTTTCCTACGAGCAGTACTTC. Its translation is CASSQATSGGLSYEQYF.

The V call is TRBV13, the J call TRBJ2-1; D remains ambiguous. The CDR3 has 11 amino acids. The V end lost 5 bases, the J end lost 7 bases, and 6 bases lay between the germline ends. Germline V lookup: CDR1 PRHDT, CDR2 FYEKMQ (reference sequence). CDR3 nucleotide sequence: TGTGCCAGCAGCCAGGTGAATGAGCAGTTCTTC. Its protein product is CASSQVNEQFF.

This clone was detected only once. CDR3 sequence: CASLGLAGTTDTQYF. In nucleotides, the CDR3 is TGTGCCAGTTTGGGACTAGCGGGGACCACAGATACGCAGTATTTT. J is TRBJ2-3 and V is TRBV28; 13 nucleotides align to TRBD2. Germline trimming cut 9 bases from V and 2 bases from J; bases unmatched to any gene: 5. The CDR3 is made up of 15 amino acids. Germline V gives CDR1 MDHEN, CDR2 SYDVKM. The variable domain in full, completed from reference TRBV28 and TRBJ2-3, reads DVKVTQSSRYLVKRTGEKVFLECVQDMDHENMFWYRQDPGLGLRLIYFSYDVKMKEKGDIPEGYSVSREKKERFSLILESASTNQTSMYLCASLGLAGTTDTQYFGPGTRLTVL.

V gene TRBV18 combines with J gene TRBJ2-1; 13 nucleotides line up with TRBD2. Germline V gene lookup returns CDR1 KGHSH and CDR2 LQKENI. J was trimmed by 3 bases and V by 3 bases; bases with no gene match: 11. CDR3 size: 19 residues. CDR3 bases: TGTGCCAGCTCACCCGGGACTAGCGGGAAGGAGGACATCTACAATGAGCAGTTCTTC. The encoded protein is CASSPGTSGKEDIYNEQFF.

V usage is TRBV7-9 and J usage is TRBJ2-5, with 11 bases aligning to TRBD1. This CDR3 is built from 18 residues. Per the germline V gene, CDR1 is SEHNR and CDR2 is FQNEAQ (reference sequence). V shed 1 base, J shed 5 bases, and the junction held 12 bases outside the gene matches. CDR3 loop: CASSLGEMDRGRMETQYF. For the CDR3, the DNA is TGTGCCAGCAGCTTAGGCGAGATGGACAGGGGGCGAATGGAGACCCAGTACTTC. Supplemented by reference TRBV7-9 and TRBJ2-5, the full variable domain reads DTGVSQNPRHKITKRGQNVTFRCDPISEHNRLYWYRQTLGQGPEFLTYFQNEAQLEKSRLLSDRFSAERPKGSFSTLEIQRTEQGDSAMYLCASSLGEMDRGRMETQYFGPGTRLLVL.